A selection of T cell receptor beta chains follows, all from one sample in a study of blood T cells in healthy people across ages. TCRdb fed the 5' RACE reads into MiXCR, producing one record per CDR3 protein. The table has roughly 1,300,000 distinct CDR3 sequences, approximately 59% seen once. The specimen was blood. All receptors derive from a man younger than 35 in good health. Each CDR3 is given with its conserved first and last residue. A D gene is named only where the DNA matches it firmly. Only part of the rows carry a size: once, few, many, or a class if the clone is expanded.

clone size: NA
D gene: TRBD2
J gene: TRBJ2-7
V gene: TRBV7-9
CDR3 DNA: TGTGCCAGCAGTCCTAGCGGGAGGGCTTTCGATGAGCAGTACTTC
CDR3 protein: CASSPSGRAFDEQYF

clone size: NA
D gene: TRBD1
J gene: TRBJ1-5
V gene: TRBV7-2
CDR3 DNA: TGTGCCAGCAGGGTTTCGGGACAGGGGTTCCAGCCCCAGCATTTT
CDR3 protein: CASRVSGQGFQPQHF

clone size: few
D gene: NA
J gene: TRBJ2-7
V gene: TRBV7-9
CDR3 DNA: TGTGCCAGCAGCTTAAGTTGGGCAGGACAGACCCACGAGCAGTACTTC
CDR3 protein: CASSLSWAGQTHEQYF

clone size: NA
D gene: TRBD1
J gene: TRBJ2-5
V gene: TRBV29-1
CDR3 DNA: TGCAGCGTGGACAGGGCGACTGAGCAGTACTTC
CDR3 protein: CSVDRATEQYF

clone size: few
D gene: NA
J gene: TRBJ2-7
V gene: TRBV20-1
CDR3 DNA: TGCAGTGCTATAAGCCCTCCCTCGTACGAGCAGTACTTC
CDR3 protein: CSAISPPSYEQYF

clone size: NA
D gene: TRBD1
J gene: TRBJ2-1
V gene: TRBV7-7
CDR3 DNA: TGTGCTAGCAGTCAGCCGGGACAGGATGAGCAGTTCTTC
CDR3 protein: CASSQPGQDEQFF

clone size: few
D gene: TRBD2
J gene: TRBJ2-3
V gene: TRBV10-3
CDR3 DNA: TGTGCCATCAATCGGGACTATGCAGATACGCAGTATTTT
CDR3 protein: CAINRDYADTQYF

clone size: NA
D gene: NA
J gene: TRBJ2-2
V gene: TRBV4-1
CDR3 DNA: TGCGCCAGCAGCCAGACAGATACGGCGAACACCGGGGAGCTGTTTTTT
CDR3 protein: CASSQTDTANTGELFF

clone size: NA
D gene: NA
J gene: TRBJ2-3
V gene: TRBV5-5
CDR3 DNA: TGTGCCAGCACTTCAGGGGCGCCCAGGGAGGGGACAGATACGCAGTATTTT
CDR3 protein: CASTSGAPREGTDTQYF

clone size: once
D gene: TRBD2
J gene: TRBJ2-5
V gene: TRBV27
CDR3 DNA: TGTGCCAGCACGACCGGGACTAGCGGCCGCTTTGGCGAGACCCAGTACTTC
CDR3 protein: CASTTGTSGRFGETQYF

clone size: once
D gene: TRBD2
J gene: TRBJ2-3
V gene: TRBV9
CDR3 DNA: TGTGCCAGCAGCGCACTAGCGACCACAGATACGCAGTATTTT
CDR3 protein: CASSALATTDTQYF

clone size: NA
D gene: NA
J gene: TRBJ2-3
V gene: TRBV6-5
CDR3 DNA: TGTGCCAGCAGCCCGGGCCCGATGGGCCCCCCAGATACGCAGTATTTT
CDR3 protein: CASSPGPMGPPDTQYF

clone size: few
D gene: NA
J gene: TRBJ2-7
V gene: TRBV10-3
CDR3 DNA: TGTGCCATCAGTGAGTCGGCGACGGGCTGGGAGCAGTACTTC
CDR3 protein: CAISESATGWEQYF

clone size: few
D gene: NA
J gene: TRBJ1-1
V gene: TRBV4-3
CDR3 DNA: TGCGCCAGCAGCCAGATATACCGGGCCGCGAACACTGAAGCTTTCTTT
CDR3 protein: CASSQIYRAANTEAFF

clone size: NA
D gene: TRBD1
J gene: TRBJ1-2
V gene: TRBV5-1
CDR3 DNA: TGCGCCAGCAGCTATGACAGGGCCGAATTTTATGGCTACACCTTC
CDR3 protein: CASSYDRAEFYGYTF

clone size: NA
D gene: NA
J gene: TRBJ1-5
V gene: TRBV20-1
CDR3 DNA: TGCAGTGCTGTGCGGGGGCAGGTCTCTCATCAGCCCCAGCATTTT
CDR3 protein: CSAVRGQVSHQPQHF

clone size: once
D gene: NA
J gene: TRBJ2-5
V gene: TRBV4-1
CDR3 DNA: TGCGCCAGCAGCCGACCTTATGGACCTAGGCAAGAGACCCAGTACTTC
CDR3 protein: CASSRPYGPRQETQYF

clone size: NA
D gene: NA
J gene: TRBJ2-1
V gene: TRBV4-3
CDR3 DNA: TGCGCCAGCAGCCAAGGAGCTGGGGGGCTAGGCAATGAGCAGTTCTTC
CDR3 protein: CASSQGAGGLGNEQFF

clone size: once
D gene: NA
J gene: TRBJ1-2
V gene: TRBV27
CDR3 DNA: TGTGCCAGCAGTTTATATCTCGGGTCAGCTTATGGCTACACCTTC
CDR3 protein: CASSLYLGSAYGYTF

clone size: NA
D gene: NA
J gene: TRBJ1-2
V gene: TRBV5-1
CDR3 DNA: TGCGCCAGCAGTGGTTGGGGGACGAACTATGGCTACACCTTC
CDR3 protein: CASSGWGTNYGYTF

clone size: NA
D gene: TRBD1
J gene: TRBJ2-7
V gene: TRBV20-1
CDR3 DNA: TGCAGTGCGAGACGACAGGGAAGTGAGCAGTACTTC
CDR3 protein: CSARRQGSEQYF

clone size: once
D gene: NA
J gene: TRBJ2-1
V gene: TRBV6-5
CDR3 DNA: TGTGCCAGCGCAAACGGGACCTACGAGCAGTTCTTC
CDR3 protein: CASANGTYEQFF

clone size: few
D gene: NA
J gene: TRBJ2-6
V gene: TRBV4-2
CDR3 DNA: TGTGCCAGCAGCCCACTGGATGGACGGAGCTCTGGGGCCAACGTCCTGACTTTC
CDR3 protein: CASSPLDGRSSGANVLTF

clone size: few
D gene: NA
J gene: TRBJ1-1
V gene: TRBV27
CDR3 DNA: TGTGCCAGCAGTTTATTAGGCGAGATTGGGGTAGGGGCCACTGAAGCTTTCTTT
CDR3 protein: CASSLLGEIGVGATEAFF

clone size: NA
D gene: NA
J gene: TRBJ2-5
V gene: TRBV2
CDR3 DNA: TGTGCCAGCATTTGGACAAAGTACCAAGAGACCCAGTACTTC
CDR3 protein: CASIWTKYQETQYF

clone size: once
D gene: TRBD1
J gene: TRBJ1-1
V gene: TRBV4-1
CDR3 DNA: TGCGCCAGCAGAGATACAGGACAGGGAGACACTGAAGCTTTCTTT
CDR3 protein: CASRDTGQGDTEAFF

clone size: NA
D gene: NA
J gene: TRBJ2-1
V gene: TRBV6-6
CDR3 DNA: TGTGCCAGCAGAATTCACGATGAGCAGTTCTTC
CDR3 protein: CASRIHDEQFF

clone size: NA
D gene: NA
J gene: TRBJ2-7
V gene: TRBV23-1
CDR3 DNA: TGCGCCAGCCAGGCTACCTACTCCTACGAGCAGTACTTC
CDR3 protein: CASQATYSYEQYF

clone size: NA
D gene: TRBD2
J gene: TRBJ2-5
V gene: TRBV12-5
CDR3 DNA: TGTGCTAGTGGTTTCGGACTAGCGGGACCCAAAACTTACCAAGAGACCCAGTACTTC
CDR3 protein: CASGFGLAGPKTYQETQYF

clone size: NA
D gene: TRBD2
J gene: TRBJ2-7
V gene: TRBV4-1
CDR3 DNA: TGCGCCAGCAGCCAAGGGCTAGCGGGATTCTCCTACGAGCAGTACTTC
CDR3 protein: CASSQGLAGFSYEQYF

clone size: once
D gene: NA
J gene: TRBJ2-7
V gene: TRBV20-1
CDR3 DNA: TGCAGTGCTAAACAGGGTTCCTACAATGAGCAGTATTTC
CDR3 protein: CSAKQGSYNEQYF

clone size: NA
D gene: TRBD2
J gene: TRBJ2-7
V gene: TRBV4-2
CDR3 DNA: TGTGCCAGCAGCCAAGATCGGGCGGGAGGGCGCGAGCAGTACTTC
CDR3 protein: CASSQDRAGGREQYF

clone size: NA
D gene: TRBD2
J gene: TRBJ2-7
V gene: TRBV29-1
CDR3 DNA: TGCAGCGTTGAGACCGGGACTAGCGGGAATAGCTACGAGCAGTACTTC
CDR3 protein: CSVETGTSGNSYEQYF

clone size: few
D gene: NA
J gene: TRBJ1-2
V gene: TRBV20-1
CDR3 DNA: TGCAGTGCTAGAGATCGGAGGCAAGCCTATGGCTACACCTTC
CDR3 protein: CSARDRRQAYGYTF

clone size: few
D gene: NA
J gene: TRBJ2-5
V gene: TRBV25-1
CDR3 DNA: TGTGCCAGCAGCGTGGCAGCCGCAGGGACCCAGTACTTC
CDR3 protein: CASSVAAAGTQYF

clone size: NA
D gene: NA
J gene: TRBJ2-3
V gene: TRBV3-1
CDR3 DNA: TGTGCCAGCACCCTCGGGGCCACCGCGACAGATACGCAGTATTTT
CDR3 protein: CASTLGATATDTQYF

clone size: NA
D gene: TRBD1
J gene: TRBJ2-7
V gene: TRBV20-1
CDR3 DNA: TGCAGTGCTAGAGTTCAGGGGGACTACGAGCAGTACTTC
CDR3 protein: CSARVQGDYEQYF

clone size: NA
D gene: NA
J gene: TRBJ2-7
V gene: TRBV12-3/TRBV12-4
CDR3 DNA: TGTGCCAGCAGTCGGTCTGATTCCTACGAGCAGTACTTC
CDR3 protein: CASSRSDSYEQYF

clone size: few
D gene: TRBD1
J gene: TRBJ2-7
V gene: TRBV29-1
CDR3 DNA: TGCAGCGAGGCCCCGACAGGGAGAGCCTACGAGCAGTACTTC
CDR3 protein: CSEAPTGRAYEQYF